This is a list of T cell receptor beta chains from one sample in a study of T cells in pancreatic ductal adenocarcinoma. Assay used: immunoSEQ multiplex PCR; TCRdb lists only in-frame clones, some missing. Of 85,000 to 120,000 clones listed, about 96% are singletons. Sequencing input: PBMCs. These receptors were taken from a human donor with pancreatic ductal adenocarcinoma. The CDR3 runs from the conserved cysteine through the conserved F or W. D genes are given only for firm matches. Not every row has a clone size; where given, it reads once, few, many or a size class.

TRBV19	NA	NA	TRBJ2-5	CASSMRAFKETQYF	TGTGCCAGTAGTATGCGGGCTTTTAAAGAGACCCAGTACTTC
TRBV5-1	NA	TRBD1	TRBJ2-7	CASSYGTGGGEQYF	TGCGCCAGCAGCTATGGGACAGGGGGCGGCGAGCAGTACTTC
TRBV28	once	TRBD1	TRBJ1-5	CASRTGGQPQHF	TGTGCCAGCAGGACAGGGGGCCAGCCCCAGCATTTT
TRBV10-3	NA	TRBD1	TRBJ2-7	CAISQDRSAHEQYF	TGTGCCATCAGCCAGGACAGGTCGGCCCACGAGCAGTACTTC
TRBV2	NA	TRBD2	TRBJ2-7	CASKTSGGTYEQYF	TGTGCCAGCAAGACTAGCGGGGGAACCTACGAGCAGTACTTC
TRBV5-1	NA	NA	TRBJ2-2	CASSLGSATGELFF	TGCGCCAGCAGCTTGGGTAGCGCAACCGGGGAGCTGTTTTTT
TRBV27	NA	TRBD1	TRBJ2-6	CASRTGLGGANVLTF	TGTGCCAGCAGGACAGGGTTGGGTGGGGCCAACGTCCTGACTTTC
TRBV5-1	NA	NA	TRBJ2-1	CASSWTRGPLNEQFF	TGCGCCAGCAGCTGGACAAGGGGCCCTCTCAATGAGCAGTTCTTC
TRBV7-2	NA	TRBD2	TRBJ2-1	CASSTWTSGRRNEQFF	TGTGCCAGCAGCACATGGACTAGCGGGAGGAGGAATGAGCAGTTCTTC
TRBV19	NA	TRBD1	TRBJ2-2	CAGRQGANTGELFF	TGTGCCGGGAGACAGGGAGCGAACACCGGGGAGCTGTTTTTT